This T cell receptor (beta chain) was documented in a study of cytomegalovirus exposure and HLA in healthy donors. Study-level background: In a later analysis, the roughly 120 validation repertoires were reported to have used the same platform as the 600 to 700 first-cohort repertoires. Regarding the study as a whole: The TCR clusters that emerged in the first cohort tended, a later analysis found, to co-occur in the 95 to 150 validation repertoires. Some TCR beta chains (roughly 160 of them) were listed as cytomegalovirus-associated.

The table came from immunoSEQ multiplex PCR; TCRdb's copy has only in-frame clones and leaves some out. In the table there are over 200,000 clones, around 89% of which are singletons. Germline V gene sequence: CDR1 SGHNT, CDR2 YYREEE (reference sequence). V was trimmed by 0 bases and J by 6 bases, leaving 12 bases between them. The length of the CDR3 is 15 residues. About this clone itself: Its antigen is as yet unknown.

The sequence came from a young woman in good health and CMV-seronegative. This chain links TRBV5-4 with TRBJ1-4, with a tentative D call TRBD1 (5 bases). Sequenced: PBMCs. The DNA of the CDR3 is TGTGCCAGCAGCTTGGATGGGGGGGGATATGAAAAACTGTTTTTT. Its protein is CASSLDGGGYEKLFF.